The source of this T cell receptor (beta chain) is a study of cytomegalovirus exposure and HLA in healthy donors. Germline CDR1 is SGHTA and CDR2 is FQGNSA. This CDR3 has 14 residues. V dropped 1 base and J dropped 12 bases, with 18 bases sitting between them. With 60 Vbeta and 13 Jbeta primers, the PCR was carried out. Generated by immunoSEQ multiplex PCR, the TCRdb table keeps only in-frame clones and is missing some. The repertoire includes more than 95,000 clones, approximately 81% of them detected once, and under 5% sits in the top ten. The material sequenced was PBMCs. The V and J genes are TRBV7-2 and TRBJ2-5; maybe TRBD2 (6 bases). The sequence came from a young man in good health and CMV-seropositive. CDR3 sequence: CASSLGGEVSGKYF. The CDR3 DNA reads as TGTGCCAGCAGCTTAGGGGGGGAGGTCTCGGGGAAGTACTTC. Looking up the rest from reference TRBV7-2 and TRBJ2-5 gives the full variable domain: GAGVSQSPSNKVTEKGKDVELRCDPISGHTALYWYRQSLGQGLEFLIYFQGNSAPDKSGLPSDRFSAERTGGSVSTLTIQRTQQEDSAVYLCASSLGGEVSGKYFGPGTRLLVL.